This T cell receptor beta chain was retrieved from a study of OX40 agonist ivuxolimab in advanced cancers. Across the study: The patients received ivuxolimab by intravenous route every 2 weeks at 0.01 to 10 mg/kg. It was permissible to have had prior anti-PD-1, anti-PD-L1 or anti-CTLA-4 therapy, and under 45% had some.

As concerns this clone: Antigen unknown. Other DNA sequences in the sample encode the same CDR3.

The CDR3 totals 12 residues. Germline V gives CDR1 SQVTM, CDR2 ANQGSEA. V lost 3 bases to trimming and J lost 1 base, with 6 bases between them. General study findings and limits: Some nonresponders also had low normalized T-cell clonal expansion.

Sequenced by immunoSEQ multiplex PCR; TCRdb stores in-frame clones only, minus some. The table includes under 20,000 clones, 79% detected once. This specimen was CD4+ or CD8+ T cells sorted from blood, taken in a trial of the OX40 agonist ivuxolimab. This receptor was identified in an adult with an advanced solid tumor such as melanoma, head and neck, liver or kidney cancer. This chain uses TRBV29-1 with TRBJ1-2; D gene uncertain. This CDR3 reads CSVEGLNYGYTF. The CDR3 nucleotides read TGCAGCGTTGAGGGCCTTAACTATGGCTACACCTTC.